The clone carrying this TCR beta chain was seen a few times. The antigen remains undetermined. This entry comes from a study of cytotoxic CD8 clonotypes in ibrutinib-treated CLL. Study information: Overall, roughly 25 responses were partial and 2 complete; following median roughly 70 months, about 15 patients stayed remitted and approximately 12 progressed.

Study-wide findings and caveats: Exceeding age-matched healthy donors, baseline clonality also tracked the counts of circulating CD8+ T cells. Clonality increased at ibrutinib response, then returned toward baseline at progression.

Library input was approximately 2.1 micrograms of DNA from cryopreserved PBMCs. The CDR3 has 16 residues. Germline assignment: CDR1 SGHNT and CDR2 YYREEE (reference sequence). The J segment lost 4 bases and the V segment lost 0 bases, leaving 9 bases of the junction unmatched. Produced via immunoSEQ multiplex PCR; TCRdb's table is partial and in-frame only. The data hold tens of thousands of clones, with 56% observed a single time. Specimen: PBMCs, collected after 24 months of ibrutinib treatment. The chain recombines TRBV5-4 with TRBJ1-1; 7 nucleotides match TRBD1. This sequence originates from a human donor with chronic lymphocytic leukemia. The CDR3 here is CASSLGQGVFATEAFF. CDR3 coding DNA: TGTGCCAGCAGCTTGGGGCAGGGGGTTTTCGCCACTGAAGCTTTCTTT.